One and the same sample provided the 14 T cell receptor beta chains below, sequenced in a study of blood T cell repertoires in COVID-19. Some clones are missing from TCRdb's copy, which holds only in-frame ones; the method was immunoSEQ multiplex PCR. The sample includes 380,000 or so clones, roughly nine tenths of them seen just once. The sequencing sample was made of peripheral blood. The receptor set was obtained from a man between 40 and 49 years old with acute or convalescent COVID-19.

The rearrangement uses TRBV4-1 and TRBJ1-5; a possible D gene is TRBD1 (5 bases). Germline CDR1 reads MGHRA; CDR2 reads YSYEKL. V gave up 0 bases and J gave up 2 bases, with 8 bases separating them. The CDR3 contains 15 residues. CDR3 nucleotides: TGCGCCAGCAGCCAAGACTCCAGGGGCAATCAGCCCCAGCATTTT. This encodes CASSQDSRGNQPQHF.

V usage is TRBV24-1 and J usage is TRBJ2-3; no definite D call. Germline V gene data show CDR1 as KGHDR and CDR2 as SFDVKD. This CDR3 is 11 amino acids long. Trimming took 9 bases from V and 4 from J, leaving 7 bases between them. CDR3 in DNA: TGTGCCACCGCGGTATCAGATACGCAGTATTTT. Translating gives CATAVSDTQYF.

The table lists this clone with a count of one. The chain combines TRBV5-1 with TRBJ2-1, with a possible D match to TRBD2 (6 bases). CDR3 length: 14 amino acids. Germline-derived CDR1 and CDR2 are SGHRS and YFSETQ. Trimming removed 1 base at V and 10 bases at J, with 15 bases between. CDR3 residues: CASSLFRGGEEQFF. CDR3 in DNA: TGCGCCAGCAGCTTGTTTCGGGGAGGAGAGGAGCAGTTCTTC.

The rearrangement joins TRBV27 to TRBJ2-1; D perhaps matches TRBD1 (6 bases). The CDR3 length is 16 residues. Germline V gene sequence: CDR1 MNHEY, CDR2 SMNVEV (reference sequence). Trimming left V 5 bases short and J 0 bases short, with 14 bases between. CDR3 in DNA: TGTGCCAGCAGTATGAGGGGGTCCGACTCCTACAATGAGCAGTTCTTC. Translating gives CASSMRGSDSYNEQFF.

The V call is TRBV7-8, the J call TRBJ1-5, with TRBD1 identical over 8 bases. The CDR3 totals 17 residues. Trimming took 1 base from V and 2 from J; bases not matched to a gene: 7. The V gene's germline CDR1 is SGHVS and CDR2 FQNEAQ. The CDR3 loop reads CASSLVPGGLGNQPQHF. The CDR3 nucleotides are TGTGCCAGCAGCTTAGTTCCAGGGGGCTTGGGCAATCAGCCCCAGCATTTT.

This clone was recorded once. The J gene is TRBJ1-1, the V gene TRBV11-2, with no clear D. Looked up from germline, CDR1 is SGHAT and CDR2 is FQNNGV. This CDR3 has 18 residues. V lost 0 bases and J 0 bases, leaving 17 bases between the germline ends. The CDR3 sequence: CASSLEVAVALLNTEAFF. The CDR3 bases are TGTGCCAGCAGCTTAGAGGTCGCGGTGGCCCTCCTGAACACTGAAGCTTTCTTT.

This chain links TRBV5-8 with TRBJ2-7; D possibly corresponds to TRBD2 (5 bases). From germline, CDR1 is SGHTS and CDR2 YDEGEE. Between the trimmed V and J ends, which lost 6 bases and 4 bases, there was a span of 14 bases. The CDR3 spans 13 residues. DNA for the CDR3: TGTGCCAGCACTCCCGGGCCGGGGTACGAGCAGTACTTC. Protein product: CASTPGPGYEQYF. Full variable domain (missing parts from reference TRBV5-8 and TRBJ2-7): EAGVTQSPTHLIKTRGQQATLRCSPISGHTSVYWYQQALGLGLQFLLWYDEGEERNRGNFPPRFSGRQFPNYSSELNVNALELEDSALYLCASTPGPGYEQYFGPGTRLTVT.

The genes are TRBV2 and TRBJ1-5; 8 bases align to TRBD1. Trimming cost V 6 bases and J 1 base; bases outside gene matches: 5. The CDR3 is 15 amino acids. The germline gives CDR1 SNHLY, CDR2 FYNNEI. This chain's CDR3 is CASRLGTGSNQPQHF. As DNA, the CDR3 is TGTGCCAGCAGGCTGGGGACAGGAAGCAATCAGCCCCAGCATTTT.

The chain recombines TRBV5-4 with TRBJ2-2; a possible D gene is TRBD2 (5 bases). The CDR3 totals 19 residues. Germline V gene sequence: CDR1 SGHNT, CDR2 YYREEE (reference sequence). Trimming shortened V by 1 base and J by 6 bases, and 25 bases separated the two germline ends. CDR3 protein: CASSLYSGIGGHQAGELFF. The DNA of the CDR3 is TGTGCCAGCAGCTTGTATTCGGGTATTGGAGGCCACCAAGCCGGGGAGCTGTTTTTT.

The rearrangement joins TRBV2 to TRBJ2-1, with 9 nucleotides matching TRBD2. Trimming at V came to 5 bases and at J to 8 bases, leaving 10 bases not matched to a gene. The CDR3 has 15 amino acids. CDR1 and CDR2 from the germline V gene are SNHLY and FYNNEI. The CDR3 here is CASSILAGHIHEQFF. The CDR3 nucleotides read TGTGCCAGCAGTATCCTAGCGGGGCATATCCATGAGCAGTTCTTC.

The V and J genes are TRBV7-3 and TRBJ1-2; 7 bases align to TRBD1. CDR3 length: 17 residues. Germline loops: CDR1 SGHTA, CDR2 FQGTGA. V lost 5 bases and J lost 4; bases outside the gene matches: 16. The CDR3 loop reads CASSRSYLGGGCYGYTF. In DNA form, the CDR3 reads TGTGCCAGCAGCCGCTCCTACTTAGGAGGGGGCTGCTATGGCTACACCTTC.

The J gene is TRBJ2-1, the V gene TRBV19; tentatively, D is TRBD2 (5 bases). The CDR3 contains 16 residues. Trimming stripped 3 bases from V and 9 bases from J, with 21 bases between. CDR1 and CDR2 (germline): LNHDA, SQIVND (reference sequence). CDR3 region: CASSIKAADKRFEQFF. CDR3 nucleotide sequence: TGTGCCAGTAGTATTAAAGCGGCCGATAAGCGTTTTGAGCAGTTCTTC.

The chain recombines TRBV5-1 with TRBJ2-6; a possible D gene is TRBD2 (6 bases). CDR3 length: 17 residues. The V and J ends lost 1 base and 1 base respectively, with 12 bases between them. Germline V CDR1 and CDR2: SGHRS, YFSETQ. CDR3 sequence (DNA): TGCGCCAGCAGCTTGTTGGCAGGGAGGTCTGGGGCCAACGTCCTGACTTTC. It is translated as CASSLLAGRSGANVLTF.

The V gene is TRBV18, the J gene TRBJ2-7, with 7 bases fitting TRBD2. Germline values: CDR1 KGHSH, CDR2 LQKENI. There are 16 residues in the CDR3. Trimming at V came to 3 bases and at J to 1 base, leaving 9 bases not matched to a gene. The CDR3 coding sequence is TGTGCCAGCTCACCTAGGCAGGCGGGAGTATCCTACGAGCAGTACTTC. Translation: CASSPRQAGVSYEQYF. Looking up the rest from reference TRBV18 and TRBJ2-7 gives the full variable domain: NAGVMQNPRHLVRRRGQEARLRCSPMKGHSHVYWYRQLPEEGLKFMVYLQKENIIDESGMPKERFSAEFPKEGPSILRIQQVVRGDSAAYFCASSPRQAGVSYEQYFGPGTRLTVT.